These 23 T cell receptor delta chains were sequenced from one sample in a study of gamma-delta chains in newborns, infants, children. TCRdb re-analyzed the reads via CATT. Here the sample spans 9,000 to 13,000 delta-chain clones, less than 4.5% being singletons. Input material: blood. These receptors all stem from a child who was a newborn, infant or young child, either healthy, febrile or measles-vaccinated (not recorded which).

This clone was seen only a few times. The sample has other DNA sequences that encode this CDR3 too. The chain couples TRDV1 to TRDJ1; no clear D gene. CDR1 is TSWWSYY and CDR2 is QGS in the germline V gene. This CDR3 is built from 19 residues. V lost 6 bases and J 0 bases, leaving 26 bases between the germline ends. The CDR3 sequence is CALGRGLSEGPKYTDKLIF. CDR3 in DNA: TGTGCTCTTGGTAGGGGCCTATCGGAGGGTCCGAAGTACACCGATAAACTCATCTTT.

This clone appeared a few times. The rearrangement joins TRDV1 to TRDJ1; D gene unclear. V lost 0 bases to trimming and J lost 6 bases, with 17 bases between them. The CDR3 runs to 16 residues. The V gene's germline CDR1 is TSWWSYY and CDR2 QGS. The CDR3 DNA reads as TGTGCTCTTGGGGAACTGGGGTCCCCGGGGTCGAATAAACTCATCTTT. As protein: CALGELGSPGSNKLIF.

Relative to its sample, this clone is medium-sized. The same CDR3 is also encoded by other DNA sequences in this sample. The chain couples TRDV2 to TRDJ1, with 10 bases fitting TRDD3. The CDR3 contains 21 residues. The V and J ends lost 1 base and 2 bases, in that order; junction bases with no gene match: 21. The V gene's germline CDR1 is GEAIGNYY and CDR2 EKD. DNA of the CDR3: TGTGCCTGTGACACTCTAACGGTTTCCACCGTACTGGGGGATGGAACCGATAAACTCATCTTT. Its translation: CACDTLTVSTVLGDGTDKLIF.

The V call is TRDV2, the J call TRDJ3, with 11 nucleotides matching TRDD3. The CDR3 spans 17 residues. Germline loops: CDR1 GEAIGNYY, CDR2 EKD. J was trimmed by 2 bases and V by 4 bases; bases with no gene match: 3. The CDR3 DNA reads TGTGCCTGTGAGAGACTGGGGGATACCTGGGACACCCGACAGATGTTTTTC. Encoded protein: CACERLGDTWDTRQMFF.

About this clone itself: The junction does not match germline at one end; this may be a read error. The gene calls are TRDV1 and TRDJ1; no reliable D call. Germline V gene data show CDR1 as TSWWSYY and CDR2 as QGS. The CDR3 runs to 17 residues. In DNA form, the CDR3 reads TGTGCTCTTGGCCGGGTTCTAAAAAAGGGGCAGACCGATAAACCCATCTTT. Its translation: CALGRVLKKGQTDKPIF.

The genes are TRDV1 and TRDJ1; 9 positions agree with TRDD2. CDR3 size: 22 residues. Trimming removed 0 bases from V and 2 bases from J; junction bases left unmatched: 22. Germline loops: CDR1 TSWWSYY, CDR2 QGS. Here the CDR3 reads CALGELFPPFLPRYALTDKLIF. The CDR3 nucleotides read TGTGCTCTTGGGGAACTGTTCCCTCCCTTCCTACCTAGATACGCCCTAACCGATAAACTCATCTTT.

Turning to this clone: The junction departs from the called germline gene at one end, perhaps through a read error. This chain uses TRDV3 with TRDJ1; D remains ambiguous. Germline CDR1 TVYSNPD, CDR2 GDNSRS (reference sequence). The CDR3 extends over 19 amino acids. CDR3 nucleotides: TGTGCCTTTGAGTCCCAGCCGGGTCAAAAGGGGCCGTACACCGATAAACTCATCTTC. Amino acids: CAFESQPGQKGPYTDKLIF. Complete variable domain (other parts from reference TRDV3 and TRDJ1): CDKVTQSSPDQTVASGSEVVLLCTYDTVYSNPDLFWYRIRPDYSFQFVFYGDNSRSEGADFTQGRFSVKHILTQKAFHLVISPVRTEDSATYYCAFESQPGQKGPYTDKLIFGKGTRVTVEP.

Only a few counts were recorded for this clone. This chain joins TRDV3 and TRDJ1, with 9 bases lining up with TRDD3. The CDR3 contains 16 residues. Losses at the gene ends were 1 base for V and 0 bases for J; bases not matched to a gene: 9. CDR1 TVYSNPD and CDR2 GDNSRS come from the germline V gene (reference sequence). The CDR3 DNA reads TGTGCCTTTAACTACGTCGCTGGGGGATACACCGATAAACTCATCTTT. Protein product: CAFNYVAGGYTDKLIF. Full variable domain (rest looked up from reference TRDV3 and TRDJ1): CDKVTQSSPDQTVASGSEVVLLCTYDTVYSNPDLFWYRIRPDYSFQFVFYGDNSRSEGADFTQGRFSVKHILTQKAFHLVISPVRTEDSATYYCAFNYVAGGYTDKLIFGKGTRVTVEP.

Details on this clone: The sample holds other DNA sequences that translate to the same CDR3. The chain couples TRDV2 to TRDJ3, with TRDD3 as a possible D gene (6 bases). This CDR3 is built from 18 residues. Looked up from germline, CDR1 is GEAIGNYY and CDR2 is EKD. Trimming cost V 0 bases and J 0 bases, with 11 bases left between them. The CDR3 protein is CACDTAGGSSWDTRQMFF. As DNA, the CDR3 is TGTGCCTGTGACACCGCGGGGGGAAGCTCCTGGGACACCCGACAGATGTTTTTC.

The V and J genes are TRDV1 and TRDJ1; 9 bases fit TRDD3. V trimming: 2 bases; J trimming: 4 bases; junction bases outside the gene matches: 26. The CDR3 covers 22 residues. The germline gives CDR1 TSWWSYY, CDR2 QGS. Written as DNA, the CDR3 is TGTGCTCTTGGGGAAGGACGGTCCTCTAATACCGTGGGGGATAAAGGGTGCGATAAACTCATCTTT. Its protein is CALGEGRSSNTVGDKGCDKLIF.

This clone turned up a few times. The chain links TRDV3 to TRDJ1; 10 bases are shared with TRDD3. Germline CDR1 TVYSNPD, CDR2 GDNSRS (reference sequence). The ends lost 2 bases at V and 3 bases at J; junction bases unmatched: 30. This CDR3 region has 22 residues. The CDR3 DNA follows: TGTGCCTTTGATTCTCCCCACTGGAGTGTGGGATGGGGGATACCAGAACCCGATAAACTCATCTTT. Its translation is CAFDSPHWSVGWGIPEPDKLIF.

Regarding this clone: The junction shows a germline mismatch at one end, possibly a read error. The same CDR3 also results from other DNA sequences found in this sample. The CDR3 sequence: CALGELGRSWDTRQMFF. The CDR3 nucleotides read TGTGCTCTCGGGGAACTAGGAAGATCCTGGGACACCCGACAGATGTTTTTC. The chain combines TRDV1 with TRDJ3; TRDD3 might be the D (5 bases). This CDR3 contains 17 residues. Germline CDR1 and CDR2: TSWWSYY and QGS.

This clone showed up just a few times. The junction shows a germline mismatch at one end, possibly a read error. This chain links TRDV1 with TRDJ1; 10 bases align to TRDD3. The CDR3 spans 20 residues. From germline, CDR1 is TSWWSYY and CDR2 QGS. The CDR3 DNA follows: TGTGCTCCTGGGGAACTTTTATTACGCTGGGGGATATTGGGGACCGATAAACTCATCTTT. It specifies CAPGELLLRWGILGTDKLIF.

This clone was counted between two and nine times. The chain couples TRDV2 to TRDJ1; D remains unclear. In germline, CDR1 is GEAIGNYY, CDR2 EKD. This CDR3 is 14 amino acids long. Trimming took off 0 bases at V and 5 bases at J, with 12 bases between the two ends. In nucleotides, the CDR3 is TGTGCCTGTGACACCGTCGGGGTACGGGATAAACTCATCTTT. This gives the protein CACDTVGVRDKLIF.

Of note for this clone: Other DNA sequences from this sample encode an identical CDR3 as well. V is TRDV3 and J is TRDJ1; 10 bases match TRDD3. The CDR3 has 15 residues. The germline V gene has CDR1 TVYSNPD and CDR2 GDNSRS (reference sequence). V trimming: 3 bases; J trimming: 5 bases; junction bases outside the gene matches: 12. The chain's CDR3 is CAFKTTGGSLDKLIF. The CDR3 DNA reads TGTGCCTTCAAGACGACTGGGGGATCCCTAGATAAACTCATCTTT.

This clone was seen a handful of times. J is TRDJ3 and V is TRDV2; D not certain. The germline CDR1 and CDR2 sequences are GEAIGNYY and EKD. CDR3 length: 18 amino acids. With 0 bases removed from V and 0 bases from J, the gap between germline ends came to 11 bases. The CDR3 is CACDTAGDSSWDTRQMFF. Here the CDR3 DNA reads TGTGCCTGTGACACCGCTGGAGATAGCTCCTGGGACACCCGACAGATGTTTTTC.

For this clone: It may be a read error: a sequence one base away is much more abundant. The rearrangement uses TRDV2 and TRDJ1; D not resolved. Per germline, CDR1 GEAIGNYY and CDR2 EKD. This CDR3 spans 19 amino acids. CDR3 in amino acids: CACDPLRGRDLAHTDKLTF. CDR3 coding DNA: TGTGCCTGTGACCCCCTCAGGGGTCGGGACCTCGCACACACCGATAAACTCACCTTT.

This clone is medium-sized (0.01 to 0.1%) by share. The V and J genes are TRDV1 and TRDJ1, with D possibly TRDD3 on 6 matching bases. There are 16 residues in the CDR3. Germline V gives CDR1 TSWWSYY, CDR2 QGS. The germline V and J ends were trimmed by 2 bases and 0 bases, with 13 bases remaining between them. The CDR3 coding sequence is TGTGCTCTTGGGGAAGCCCTTACTGGGCACACCGATAAACTCATCTTT. Its translation: CALGEALTGHTDKLIF.

About this clone itself: A read error may account for a junction end that differs from germline. Within the sample, other DNA sequences also encode this same CDR3. The genes are TRDV2 and TRDJ3; 7 bases fit TRDD3. The CDR3 has 19 amino acids. Germline CDR1 GEAIGNYY, CDR2 EKD. CDR3: CACDTVLGRSSWDTRQMFF. In nucleotides, the CDR3 is TGTGCCTGCGACACCGTACTGGGGAGAAGCTCCTGGGACACCCGACAGATGTTTTTC.

Relative to its sample, this clone is medium-sized. The same CDR3 is also encoded by other DNA sequences in this sample. The chain has TRAV29/DV5 and TRDJ1; 11 bases line up with TRDD3. The CDR3 extends over 20 amino acids. Germline V gives CDR1 NSMFDY, CDR2 ISSIKDK. The J segment lost 0 bases and the V segment lost 3 bases, leaving 19 bases of the junction unmatched. The CDR3 DNA follows: TGTGCAGCAAAGCTCGCCTTCTCTCCTGGGGGATACATATACACCGATAAACTCATCTTT. It encodes CAAKLAFSPGGYIYTDKLIF.

About this clone: Germline and junction disagree at one end, which may indicate a read error. This chain joins TRAV29/DV5 and TRDJ1; 13 positions agree with TRDD3. Per germline, CDR1 NSMFDY and CDR2 ISSIKDK. The CDR3 spans 20 residues. The CDR3 spells CAVSGPGKRTGGYGTDKLIF. CDR3 DNA: TGTGCAGTAAGCGGGCCGGGGAAACGTACTGGGGGATACGGCACCGATAAACTCATCTTT.

The J gene is TRDJ1, the V gene TRDV1, with a tentative D call TRDD3 (5 bases). The CDR3 is 23 amino acids. The V gene lost 6 bases and the J gene lost 0 bases, with 38 bases spanning the gap. Per the germline V gene, CDR1 is TSWWSYY and CDR2 is QGS. CDR3 bases: TGTGCTCTTGGCGAAACCACTCTTGGGCGGGGGCGCATTCTACTCCGAAACACCGATAAACTCATCTTT. Amino acid sequence: CALGETTLGRGRILLRNTDKLIF.

V usage is TRDV1 and J usage is TRDJ1, with D hard to call. The CDR3 loop spans 10 amino acids. Germline V lookup: CDR1 TSWWSYY, CDR2 QGS. Trimming left V 2 bases short and J 9 bases short, with 4 bases between. CDR3 DNA: TGTGCTCTTGGGGAAACTGAACTCATCTTT. It yields the protein CALGETELIF.